The 6 T cell receptor beta chains presented below share a single source sample, sequenced in a study of cytomegalovirus exposure and HLA in healthy donors. Use of 60 Vbeta and 13 Jbeta primers characterized the PCR. Data came from immunoSEQ multiplex PCR; TCRdb stores just in-frame clones and leaves some out. Here the sample spans under 200,000 clones, over 60% being singletons. The material sequenced was PBMCs. These receptors were taken from a man aged 40-55 years in good health and CMV-seronegative.

The chain is built from TRBV19 and TRBJ1-2, with TRBD1 identical over 8 bases. V gave up 5 bases and J gave up 8 bases; unmatched junction bases: 7. This CDR3 spans 13 amino acids. In germline, CDR1 is LNHDA, CDR2 SQIVND (reference sequence). In nucleotides, the CDR3 is TGTGCCAGTAGTGTTGGACAGGGAGACGGCTACACCTTC. Amino acids: CASSVGQGDGYTF.

The chain is built from TRBV4-3 and TRBJ1-2; 7 bases agree with TRBD1. The CDR3 has 18 residues. V lost 4 bases, J lost 0 bases, and 14 bases stayed unmatched. Germline lookup yields CDR1 LGHNA and CDR2 YSLEER. The CDR3 region is CASSRRGDSIFSNYGYTF. CDR3 DNA: TGCGCCAGCAGCCGGAGGGGGGACAGTATCTTCTCTAACTATGGCTACACCTTC.

The J gene is TRBJ2-1, the V gene TRBV18, with D unclear. There are 13 residues in the CDR3. V lost 2 bases and J lost 8, with 10 bases in between. The germline CDR1 and CDR2 sequences are KGHSH and LQKENI. The CDR3 sequence: CASSPGPVDEQFF. In DNA, the CDR3 is TGTGCCAGCTCACCAGGCCCCGTGGATGAGCAGTTCTTC.

This chain connects TRBV19 to TRBJ1-5; perhaps TRBD1 as D (5 bases). Germline V lookup: CDR1 LNHDA, CDR2 SQIVND (reference sequence). The CDR3 loop spans 16 amino acids. Trimming pared 3 bases from V and 6 bases from J, leaving 18 bases between. The CDR3 DNA reads as TGTGCCAGTAGTATTTCGGGTTGGACAATGGGTCAGCCCCAGCATTTT. Translation: CASSISGWTMGQPQHF. Full variable domain (remainder filled in from reference TRBV19 and TRBJ1-5): DGGITQSPKYLFRKEGQNVTLSCEQNLNHDAMYWYRQDPGQGLRLIYYSQIVNDFQKGDIAEGYSVSREKKESFPLTVTSAQKNPTAFYLCASSISGWTMGQPQHFGDGTRLSIL.

V gene TRBV28 combines with J gene TRBJ1-5; no clear D gene. The CDR3 contains 14 residues. Germline CDR1 MDHEN, CDR2 SYDVKM. The V end lost 6 bases, the J end lost 0 bases, and 9 bases lay between the germline ends. The CDR3 bases are TGTGCCAGCAGCCTTACAGTTAGCAATCAGCCCCAGCATTTT. It translates to CASSLTVSNQPQHF.

This clone was picked up a small number of times. V and J are TRBV4-3 and TRBJ1-4; D is unclear. The CDR3 extends over 15 amino acids. Germline V gene sequence: CDR1 LGHNA, CDR2 YSLEER. V was shortened by 1 base and J by 7 bases, with 13 bases between the two germline ends. DNA for the CDR3: TGCGCCAGCAGCCAAGCATTTGGACTCTCTGAAAAACTGTTTTTT. This gives the protein CASSQAFGLSEKLFF.